This entry concerns a single TCR beta chain. This CDR3 spans 13 amino acids. The V end was cut by 0 bases, the J end by 8 bases, with 10 bases between. Germline CDR1 is LNHNV and CDR2 is YYDKDF (reference sequence). The time point is: pre-treatment sample, taken before nivolumab and TIL therapy. The libraries were made with immunoSEQ v3. Profiling relied on immunoSEQ multiplex PCR, and the TCRdb table lists in-frame clones only, not all of them. Among about 14,000 clones listed, around 86% were seen once. This specimen belongs to a study of TIL therapy for anti-PD-1-resistant metastatic lung cancer. Background on the study: Tumors were harvested before any PD-1/PD-L1 blockade. Median tumor PD-L1 proportion score was 6%. Half of patients were current or former smokers.

V and J are TRBV15 and TRBJ1-2; D ambiguous. Sequencing was performed on blood, taken at baseline. The sequence was obtained from a person aged 25-80 years with non-small cell lung cancer. CDR3 sequence (DNA): TGTGCCACCAGCAGAGATGGGGTGTCCGGCTACACCTTC. It encodes CATSRDGVSGYTF.